This T cell receptor beta chain derives from a study of T cell responses to AZD1222 COVID-19 vaccine. General observations from the study: The donors showed a predominance of white British ancestry and of females, with possible underestimation of clonal diversity.

Regarding this clone: Its specificity is unknown.

Produced via immunoSEQ multiplex PCR; TCRdb's table is partial and in-frame only. Counted here are about 110,000 clones, roughly 87% occurring once; the ten biggest clones make up about 3%. The germline V gene encodes CDR1 SGHVS and CDR2 FQNEAQ. V was pared by 1 base and J by 0 bases, with 6 bases between. The CDR3 totals 14 residues. This sequence was found in an adult in good health. V usage is TRBV7-8 and J usage is TRBJ1-1; no firm D call. The material sequenced was peripheral blood, taken on day 0 of MenACWY control vaccination. CDR3 nucleotide sequence: TGTGCCAGCAGCTTAGAACTGATGAACACTGAAGCTTTCTTT. Translation gives CASSLELMNTEAFF.